By its share, the clone carrying this T cell receptor (beta chain) is medium-sized. The V end was cut by 6 bases, the J end by 10 bases, with 19 bases between. CDR3 size: 15 residues. The data belong to a study of HIV-infected patients and healthy controls. Across the whole study: CD8 counts did not change consistently during early therapy; the CD4:CD8 ratio climbed slightly.

Follow-up blood was drawn about 14 weeks, roughly three months, after antiretroviral therapy began. All unsorted peripheral T cells were captured because whole blood was used without fractionation. Reverse transcription used 450 to 550 ng RNA and constant-region primers for alpha and beta. Alpha and beta chain libraries were made separately by chain-specific third strand synthesis with multiplexing indices. TCRdb passed the 5' RACE reads through MiXCR, listing each CDR3 protein once. The sample lists about 8,600 distinct CDR3 sequences, over 7.5% occurring once. The J gene is TRBJ1-6, the V gene TRBV12-3 or TRBV12-4; TRBD1 is a possible D gene (5 bases). This material consisted of blood, taken during antiretroviral therapy. This TCR derives from an adult with HIV infection. CDR3 amino acids: CASSLARTIVSPLHF. The CDR3 region has the DNA TGTGCCAGCAGCCTCGCAAGGACAATAGTATCACCCCTCCACTTT.